The sequence of this TCR beta chain was determined in a study of CD8+CD57+ T cells in acquired aplastic anemia (dated by TCRdb to 2016 to 2019). About the full investigation: DNA extracted from sorted CD4+ and CD8+ cells had a mean of roughly 3.4 ug, with a range of roughly 0.2 to 30 ug. CD8+CD57+ expansion was defined as frequency above the mean frequency observed in healthy subjects. Results the study describes overall, beyond this receptor: Around 30 CD8+ CDR3 sequences were found to be shared between patients and controls, but these sequences appeared to be highly expressed in patients and within the immunodominant clones of the patients. No significant difference in CD8+ Simpson's diversity was found between patients and healthy controls (P=0.060).

From the germline V gene, CDR1 is MRHNA and CDR2 is SNTAGT. There are 13 amino acids in the CDR3, from cysteine to phenylalanine inclusive. CDR3 DNA is the only sequence kept; it has 39 bases, read in frame from the first base. The germline ends are 10 bases apart after V is trimmed by 5 bases and J by 4 bases. Turning to this clonotype: No cognate antigen has been identified for it. The input lacks base qualities; no much larger clone sits a single base away.

Flow cytometry had shown CD8+CD57+ cell expansion in the patients selected for sequencing. Every patient had a diagnosis of severe acquired aplastic anemia based on International Study of Aplastic Anemia and Agranulocytosis and Camitta criteria. Patients had received no therapy at the time of blood sampling. In this study, sorted CD4+ and CD8+ T cells from the blood of healthy subjects and of severe aplastic anemia patients had their TCR repertoires deep-sequenced. Patients were enrolled under clinicaltrials.gov protocols 00001620, 01623167, 00001397, 00071045, 00081523 and 00961064 in the USA. Ficoll-Paque density gradient centrifugation was used to isolate peripheral blood mononuclear cells. Before DNA extraction, CD4+ and CD8+ T cells were sorted with FACS or magnetic beads. TCR beta VDJ combination and CDR3 sequence profiling used genomic DNA as the template. An Illumina HiSeq 2000 was used for TCR repertoire sequencing. Concerning the study's data processing: TRBV/TRBJ rearrangement plots, CDR3 size and DJ length profiles, and Simpson's diversity index were used to evaluate the repertoires. The most abundant DNA sequence in the deep sequencing data was defined as the immunodominant clone. CDR3 amino acid sequences were screened for sharing across subjects and were compared with published repertoires and the VDJdb database. TCRdb applied fastp at Q25 and MiXCR to the public reads, then kept only in-frame beta chains. Identical CDR3 protein sequences are pooled into one entry, listed with their most common genes and DNA. The V and J calls, along with clone size, are taken from TCRdb and not from the paper's own processing. The sample table contains some 170,000 distinct CDR3 sequences; only one count was recorded for around half of them. The top ten hold 0.85% to 1.2% of the sample.

The sequence is built from TRBV6-4 and TRBJ2-3; the D segment could be TRBD2, given 6 matching bases. This TCR was sampled from a human donor with aplastic anemia. The specimen sequenced was sorted CD4+, CD8+, or CD8+CD57+ T cells (not recorded which) from PBMCs. The DNA is TGTGCCAGCAGTAGTGGCGGGGCAGATACGCAGTATTTT. Translated, it gives CASSSGGADTQYF.